Shown below are 22 T cell receptor beta chains from a single sample sequenced in a study of cytomegalovirus exposure and HLA in healthy donors (TCRdb year 2017). The library was prepared using the immunoSEQ multiplex PCR assay. For the multiplex PCR, a mixture combining 60 forward primers for TCR Vbeta segments and 13 reverse primers for TCR Jbeta segments was used. Not all clones reach the TCRdb copy of this immuneACCESS table, which keeps in-frame sequences only. Checked studies attribute under half of the gap to unresolved V genes and leave the rest unexplained. The sample profile shows more than 140,000 clones; roughly 74% of them were found once. The ten largest account for around 3.2% of the sample. Specimen: PBMCs. Receptors originate from a man in his forties in good health and CMV-seronegative.

V is TRBV7-2 and J is TRBJ2-6; D gene uncertain. V dropped 5 bases and J dropped 4 bases, with 9 bases sitting between them. CDR3 length: 14 residues. The germline V gene has CDR1 SGHTA and CDR2 FQGNSA. CDR3 loop: CASSRGSGANVLTF. DNA for the CDR3: TGTGCCAGCAGCCGAGGTTCAGGGGCCAACGTCCTGACTTTC.

J is TRBJ2-7 and V is TRBV6-5, with 8 bases fitting TRBD2. The CDR3 length is 15 residues. J gave up 1 base and V 2 bases, and 4 bases lay outside the gene matches. Germline CDR1 reads MNHEY; CDR2 reads SVGAGI. For the CDR3, the DNA is TGTGCCAGCAGTTACAACGGGGGGGGATCCTACGAGCAGTACTTC. Residues: CASSYNGGGSYEQYF.

V usage is TRBV5-1 and J usage is TRBJ2-3; 12 bases align to TRBD2. V gave up 3 bases and J gave up 0 bases; unmatched junction bases: 2. The CDR3 is 16 residues long. Looked up from germline, CDR1 is SGHRS and CDR2 is YFSETQ. CDR3 DNA sequence: TGCGCCAGCAGCTCCGGACTAGCGGGAAGCACAGATACGCAGTATTTT. Its protein is CASSSGLAGSTDTQYF.

The chain links TRBV29-1 to TRBJ2-7; 7 nucleotides match TRBD1. V shed 6 bases, J shed 2 bases, and the junction held 10 bases outside the gene matches. The CDR3 covers 14 residues. CDR1 SQVTM and CDR2 ANQGSEA come from the germline V gene. The CDR3 here is CSVAAQGFPYEQYF. The CDR3 coding sequence is TGCAGCGTCGCCGCACAGGGGTTCCCCTACGAGCAGTACTTC.

V gene TRBV10-1 combines with J gene TRBJ2-3, with a possible D match to TRBD1 (6 bases). V was trimmed by 6 bases and J by 6 bases, leaving 13 bases between them. CDR1 is WNHNN and CDR2 is SYGVQD in the germline V gene (reference sequence). The CDR3 extends over 13 amino acids. The CDR3 spells CASSGTRTDTQYF. CDR3 in DNA: TGCGCCAGCAGCGGGACAAGGACGGATACGCAGTATTTT.

This clone was counted between two and nine times. J is TRBJ1-3 and V is TRBV13; tentative D call: TRBD1 (5 bases). The germline CDR1 and CDR2 sequences are PRHDT and FYEKMQ (reference sequence). The CDR3 extends over 15 amino acids. The ends were cut back, 7 bases at V and 2 bases at J, with 15 bases in the middle. The CDR3 protein is CASTSWGLPGNTIYF. In DNA, the CDR3 is TGTGCCAGCACCTCATGGGGACTCCCTGGAAACACCATATATTTT. Filled out from reference TRBV13 and TRBJ1-3, the complete variable domain reads AAGVIQSPRHLIKEKRETATLKCYPIPRHDTVYWYQQGPGQDPQFLISFYEKMQSDKGSIPDRFSAQQFSDYHSELNMSSLELGDSALYFCASTSWGLPGNTIYFGEGSWLTVV.

The CDR3 loop is CASSEKRDTLKNTEAFF. The CDR3 DNA reads TGCGCCAGCAGCGAGAAGAGAGACACCCTCAAGAACACTGAAGCTTTCTTT. This chain uses TRBV5-1 with TRBJ1-1; D is uncertain. CDR3 length: 17 residues. CDR1 and CDR2 (germline): SGHRS, YFSETQ. The V end was cut by 4 bases, the J end by 1 base, with 20 bases between.

The chain uses TRBV5-4 and TRBJ2-5; D gene ambiguous. V was cut by 0 bases and J by 9 bases, with 15 bases left in between. The germline CDR1 and CDR2 sequences are SGHNT and YYREEE (reference sequence). This CDR3 is built from 14 residues. CDR3 bases: TGTGCCAGCAGCTTGGTTTCCAGCCGCCAGGCCCAGTACTTC. Translation: CASSLVSSRQAQYF.

V usage is TRBV7-9 and J usage is TRBJ2-5; no definite D call. Germline assignment: CDR1 SEHNR and CDR2 FQNEAQ (reference sequence). V was clipped by 5 bases and J by 1 base, with 8 bases between them. The CDR3 is 13 amino acids. The DNA of the CDR3 is TGTGCCAGCAGCCCCCCGGTCCAAGAGACCCAGTACTTC. Encoded protein: CASSPPVQETQYF.

This clone has a handful of counts. V is TRBV9 and J is TRBJ2-3; perhaps TRBD2 as D (7 bases). V was trimmed by 0 bases and J by 5 bases, leaving 16 bases between them. Germline assignment: CDR1 SGDLS and CDR2 YYNGEE. The CDR3 is made up of 16 amino acids. The CDR3 DNA is TGTGCCAGCAGCGTAGAGGGGGGGGAGTTTCAAGATACGCAGTATTTT. It translates to CASSVEGGEFQDTQYF.

This clone came up a few times. This chain links TRBV19 with TRBJ1-6, with 9 bases aligning to TRBD1. V shed 5 bases and J 10 bases; nucleotides not matched to a gene: 6. CDR1 is LNHDA, CDR2 SQIVND, per germline (reference sequence). CDR3 length: 14 residues. The chain's CDR3 is CASSVGTGNSPLHF. For the CDR3, the DNA is TGTGCCAGTAGTGTCGGGACAGGGAACTCACCCCTCCACTTT. Looking up the rest from reference TRBV19 and TRBJ1-6 gives the full variable domain: DGGITQSPKYLFRKEGQNVTLSCEQNLNHDAMYWYRQDPGQGLRLIYYSQIVNDFQKGDIAEGYSVSREKKESFPLTVTSAQKNPTAFYLCASSVGTGNSPLHFGNGTRLTVT.

This clone was observed a few times. The V and J genes are TRBV28 and TRBJ1-3; TRBD1 matches at 7 bases. Per germline, CDR1 MDHEN and CDR2 SYDVKM. The CDR3 has 13 residues. The V and J ends lost 7 bases and 1 base, in that order; junction bases with no gene match: 1. This CDR3 reads CASTTGSGNTIYF. As DNA, the CDR3 is TGTGCCAGCACGACAGGGTCTGGAAACACCATATATTTT.

This clone has just a few counts. The rearrangement links TRBV9 to TRBJ2-1, with D possibly being TRBD2 (6 bases). Germline CDR1 reads SGDLS; CDR2 reads YYNGEE. Trimming took off 4 bases at V and 4 bases at J, with 12 bases between the two ends. The CDR3 sequence is 14 residues long. The CDR3, as DNA: TGTGCCAGCAGCTCCCCCGGACTATACAATGAGCAGTTCTTC. This gives the protein CASSSPGLYNEQFF.

The chain combines TRBV5-1 with TRBJ2-3; 9 positions agree with TRBD2. Germline V gene data show CDR1 as SGHRS and CDR2 as YFSETQ. The CDR3 runs 20 residues. V was clipped by 0 bases and J by 1 base; unmatched bases: 15. CDR3 amino acids: CASSLVISGGIRPGTDTQYF. For the CDR3, the DNA is TGCGCCAGCAGCTTGGTTATTAGCGGGGGAATCCGTCCTGGCACAGATACGCAGTATTTT.

The chain joins TRBV7-9 to TRBJ2-3; 8 nucleotides line up with TRBD1. Germline CDR1 and CDR2: SEHNR and FQNEAQ (reference sequence). With 8 bases clipped from V and 2 bases from J, the junction kept 9 bases outside the gene matches. This CDR3 region has 15 residues. CDR3 sequence: CASPRPDRDTDTQYF. The CDR3 DNA is TGTGCCAGCCCAAGACCGGACAGGGACACAGATACGCAGTATTTT.

In this sample, this clone turned up a few times. The chain links TRBV5-5 to TRBJ1-5, with TRBD1 matching 7 bases. V lost 4 bases, J lost 0 bases, and 7 bases stayed unmatched. Germline CDR1 reads SGHKS; CDR2 reads YYEKEE (reference sequence). This CDR3 is 16 amino acids long. In nucleotides, the CDR3 is TGTGCCAGCAGCCAGGGGACAGTTTATAGCAATCAGCCCCAGCATTTT. The encoded protein is CASSQGTVYSNQPQHF.

This chain connects TRBV7-9 to TRBJ1-6; perhaps TRBD1 as D (5 bases). The CDR3 has 15 residues. CDR1 is SEHNR and CDR2 is FQNEAQ in the germline V gene (reference sequence). Trimming stripped 4 bases from V and 8 bases from J, with 15 bases between. In nucleotides, the CDR3 is TGTGCCAGCAGCTCTCCCCAGGGCACGTATTCACCCCTCCACTTT. Its translation is CASSSPQGTYSPLHF.

This rearrangement joins TRBV5-1 to TRBJ2-7, with D possibly being TRBD1 (5 bases). Germline CDR1 reads SGHRS; CDR2 reads YFSETQ. With 1 base removed from V and 5 bases from J, the gap between germline ends came to 13 bases. The CDR3 length is 14 residues. The CDR3 nucleotides are TGCGCCAGCAGCTTGTGGCAGGGTTCCGACGAGCAGTACTTC. This sequence encodes CASSLWQGSDEQYF.

This chain uses TRBV5-1 with TRBJ1-3, with D perhaps TRBD1 (6 bases). The CDR3 is 16 residues long. CDR1 and CDR2 (germline): SGHRS, YFSETQ. Trimming took off 0 bases at V and 3 bases at J, with 13 bases between the two ends. As DNA, the CDR3 is TGCGCCAGCAGCTTGGTTTTACAGGGTAATGGAAACACCATATATTTT. The encoded protein is CASSLVLQGNGNTIYF.

The rearrangement uses TRBV4-3 and TRBJ2-7; perhaps TRBD2 as D (6 bases). The germline V gene has CDR1 LGHNA and CDR2 YSLEER. V lost 0 bases and J 0 bases, leaving 18 bases between the germline ends. This CDR3 spans 18 amino acids. CDR3 bases: TGCGCCAGCAGCCAAGAAACCTCTCGGGGTAGCGGCTCCTACGAGCAGTACTTC. This translates into CASSQETSRGSGSYEQYF.

This clone was observed a few times. The rearrangement links TRBV30 to TRBJ2-7; 9 nucleotides line up with TRBD1. This CDR3 is 12 amino acids long. CDR1 is GTSNPN, CDR2 SVGIG, per germline (reference sequence). After removal of 7 bases from V and 1 base from J, the junction contained 2 bases not matched to a gene. The CDR3 DNA sequence: TGTGCCTCCGACAGGGGGTCCTACGAGCAGTACTTC. Translating it yields CASDRGSYEQYF.

CDR3 protein: CASHGHRKYGYTF. DNA of the CDR3: TGCGCCAGCCATGGACACAGGAAGTATGGCTACACCTTC. The V call is TRBV23-1, the J call TRBJ1-2, with D perhaps TRBD1 (5 bases). TRBV23-1 is identified as an open reading frame with a role that is uncertain. The CDR3 has 13 residues. The V and J ends lost 8 bases and 5 bases respectively, with 15 bases between them.